This T cell receptor beta chain was sequenced for a study of PD-1 blockade in classical Hodgkin lymphoma (dated by TCRdb to 2018 to 2020). Describing the broader study: Nivolumab dosing was 3 mg/kg intravenously every 2 weeks, continuing until either disease progression or unacceptable toxicity. The study used CyTOF and TCR beta sequencing to define a peripheral blood immune signature of response to PD-1 blockade in classical Hodgkin lymphoma. What the authors observed across the whole study: Among trial patients, those achieving complete response had baseline diversity similar to that of newly diagnosed patients, while diversity was significantly lower in partial responders and progressors. Patients starting nivolumab less than 1 year after ASCT had lower diversity and were excluded from later analyses to avoid confounding by immune reconstitution. By C4D1, a significant rise was seen in CD4+ TCR diversity but not in CD8+ TCR diversity (p=0.0027 vs p=0.16), and the rise was most apparent among complete responders (p=0.02). Baseline TCR diversity was reported to be lower in newly diagnosed patients than in healthy donors, and even lower in relapsed/refractory patients. The study was limited to a single clinical trial cohort, and causes of repertoire differences, possibly disease activity or prior therapy, remained undefined.

Unmatched junction bases come to 4, with V trimmed by 2 bases and J by 6 bases. The CDR3 goes from the cysteine to the phenylalanine over 13 residues. Only the CDR3 part of the read is kept: 39 bases, read in frame from the first base. The germline V gene supplies CDR1 SNHLY and CDR2 FYNNEI. This clone has only one observation. This receptor's antigen is unknown. No clone much larger than this one lies a single base away; base qualities are absent. Interpreted using the paper, the time point label stands for: cycle 2 day 1 (C2D1) of nivolumab. Relapse after autologous stem cell transplantation had occurred in all trial patients, and cohorts A, B and C were distinguished by prior brentuximab vedotin exposure. The trial cohort comprised some 60 patients with relapsed/refractory classical Hodgkin lymphoma whose best overall responses were complete response, partial response or progressive disease. Single-agent nivolumab was administered to trial patients in the multi-cohort phase II CheckMate 205 trial. An independent review committee assessed best overall response by applying the 2007 International Working Group response criteria. PBMCs from the trial were collected at three points: immediately before nivolumab initiation (C1D1), and during therapy at cycle 2 day 1 and cycle 4 day 1. After peripheral blood was drawn into 8 mL Vacutainer Cell Preparation Tubes, PBMCs were isolated by centrifugation and then cryopreserved.

The Qiagen DNeasy kit was used to extract genomic DNA from unsorted PBMCs and from the negatively selected CD4+ and CD8+ fractions. Using primers that anneal to V and J segments, immunoSEQ multiplex PCR amplified the TCR beta CDR3 regions. Amplification bias was minimized using a synthetic immune receptor repertoire, and residual bias was removed computationally after sequencing. As for the authors' bioinformatics: Custom Python scripts were used to quantify repertoire diversity as the Shannon entropy index. Unsorted, CD4+ and CD8+ repertoires were examined separately, except in combined analyses, for which CD4+ and CD8+ sequences were merged in silico. Clonal expansion was defined as a frequency increase of at least 2-fold after treatment compared with C1D1, and clones undetected at baseline were assigned a pseudocount of 0.5. Singleton clones were defined as clones with 0 or 1 copy at C1D1, and non-singleton clones were defined as clones with 2 or more copies. Clones expanded in unsorted samples were annotated as CD4+, CD8+ or unknown by matching protein sequences in sorted samples from the same patient. Wilcoxon tests were applied to paired samples to test diversity changes from C1D1 to C4D1. Drawn from immuneACCESS, this table holds only the in-frame rearrangements with V and J called that TCRdb kept. Clones are partly lost; checked studies trace under half to an unresolved V gene and leave the rest unexplained. That table furnishes V, J and clone size, whereas the DNA furnished D and trimming. The sample data list roughly 140,000 clones, and approximately 72% of these were observed just once. The ten largest make up 9.2% of the sample.

The clonotype was recovered from a human donor with classical Hodgkin lymphoma. The chain is made from TRBV2 and TRBJ2-7; TRBD2 aligns with 7 central bases. This material consisted of peripheral blood mononuclear cells (PBMCs), taken before the second cycle of nivolumab. This receptor carries the CDR3 CASSEIGRVEQYF. Here is the DNA: TGTGCCAGCAGTGAAATTGGGAGGGTCGAGCAGTACTTC.